Listed below are T cell receptor beta chains from one sample, sequenced in a study of blood T cell repertoires in COVID-19. Measured with immunoSEQ multiplex PCR; TCRdb has only the in-frame clones, and not every one. In the table there are a few hundred thousand clones, around 80% of which are singletons. Sequencing used PBMCs or T cells enriched from blood (not recorded which). The receptors shown here come from a man younger than 45 with acute COVID-19. The CDR3 runs from the conserved cysteine through the conserved F or W. Some rows have no size entry. The others give once, few or many, or a class for an expanded clone.

clone_size: few
v_call: TRBV12-5
j_call: TRBJ2-1
cdr3_aa: CASGRGLAAYNEQFF

clone_size: once
v_call: TRBV29-1
j_call: TRBJ2-3
cdr3_aa: CSVEDRGLASDTQYF

clone_size: -
v_call: TRBV5-1
j_call: TRBJ2-6
cdr3_aa: CASSLDGASGSGANVLTF

clone_size: -
v_call: TRBV6-5
j_call: TRBJ2-3
cdr3_aa: CASSWDRLNTDTQYF

clone_size: -
v_call: TRBV19
j_call: TRBJ1-2
cdr3_aa: CASSTFTGGSYGYTF

clone_size: -
v_call: TRBV6-1
j_call: TRBJ1-5
cdr3_aa: CASRAPTGDNQPQHF

clone_size: -
v_call: TRBV6-5
j_call: TRBJ1-1
cdr3_aa: CASSSDRGSPEAFF

clone_size: -
v_call: TRBV24-1
j_call: TRBJ1-2
cdr3_aa: CATSRQGSVGYTF

clone_size: -
v_call: TRBV19
j_call: TRBJ1-1
cdr3_aa: CASSMGSVRAVVEAFF

clone_size: -
v_call: TRBV29-1
j_call: TRBJ1-2
cdr3_aa: CSVERPGGGDTF

clone_size: -
v_call: TRBV11-2
j_call: TRBJ1-6
cdr3_aa: CASSSGGGIGSPLHF

clone_size: -
v_call: TRBV10-3
j_call: TRBJ2-1
cdr3_aa: CAISELADNEQFF

clone_size: -
v_call: TRBV7-2
j_call: TRBJ2-2
cdr3_aa: CASSFGNYRAGELFF

clone_size: -
v_call: TRBV19
j_call: TRBJ2-1
cdr3_aa: CASSPIPQAGGPNEQFF

clone_size: -
v_call: TRBV19
j_call: TRBJ1-6
cdr3_aa: CASNTGLGENSPLHF

clone_size: -
v_call: TRBV5-4
j_call: TRBJ2-2
cdr3_aa: CASTSGTGHTGELFF

clone_size: -
v_call: TRBV5-1
j_call: TRBJ2-1
cdr3_aa: CASSVGTGSYNEQFF

clone_size: -
v_call: TRBV24-1
j_call: TRBJ1-5
cdr3_aa: CATSDGGTGNQPQHF

clone_size: -
v_call: TRBV11-2
j_call: TRBJ2-1
cdr3_aa: CASSLLSLGEQFF

clone_size: -
v_call: TRBV19
j_call: TRBJ2-1
cdr3_aa: CASSIAGTGPNNEQFF

clone_size: -
v_call: TRBV24-1
j_call: TRBJ1-1
cdr3_aa: CATSEGGITEAFF

clone_size: -
v_call: TRBV24-1
j_call: TRBJ2-3
cdr3_aa: CATSDLGGAGTDTQYF

clone_size: -
v_call: TRBV24-1
j_call: TRBJ1-2
cdr3_aa: CATSDSPAGGYTF

clone_size: -
v_call: TRBV9
j_call: TRBJ1-2
cdr3_aa: CASSARTGGNYGYTF

clone_size: -
v_call: TRBV4-3
j_call: TRBJ1-1
cdr3_aa: CASSQDPRSGYTEAFF

clone_size: -
v_call: TRBV27
j_call: TRBJ2-1
cdr3_aa: CASRPPSSYNEQFF

clone_size: -
v_call: TRBV19
j_call: TRBJ1-2
cdr3_aa: CASKVGGAGVGYTF

clone_size: few
v_call: TRBV3-1/TRBV3-2
j_call: TRBJ1-1
cdr3_aa: CASSLYDRAGTEAFF

clone_size: -
v_call: TRBV9
j_call: TRBJ2-3
cdr3_aa: CASSVAQTDTQYF

clone_size: -
v_call: TRBV5-4
j_call: TRBJ2-1
cdr3_aa: CASSPGGPSSYNEQFF

clone_size: -
v_call: TRBV7-3
j_call: TRBJ2-2
cdr3_aa: CASSSSGGGELFF

clone_size: -
v_call: TRBV2
j_call: TRBJ1-6
cdr3_aa: CASSGTVLSYNSPLHF

clone_size: -
v_call: TRBV28
j_call: TRBJ1-1
cdr3_aa: CASSNQGFGNTEAFF

clone_size: -
v_call: TRBV11-1
j_call: TRBJ1-2
cdr3_aa: CASSGRQENNYGYTF

clone_size: once
v_call: TRBV2
j_call: TRBJ1-4
cdr3_aa: CASSGQGAKEKLFF